One and the same sample provided the 30 T cell receptor beta chains below, sequenced in a study of T cells after yellow fever vaccination (dated by TCRdb to between 2019 and 2020). Read against the paper, the sample's treatment or condition label means: live attenuated yellow fever vaccine strain. The receptor library was made with 5' RACE. Sequencing used an Illumina HiSeq 2500. The raw public data were reprocessed by TCRdb itself: fastp quality trimming at Q25, MiXCR clonotype calling, in-frame beta chains only. Rows are combined by CDR3 protein, so each entry shows the most common genes and DNA. The sample contains 300,000 to 400,000 distinct CDR3 sequences, 7% to 9% of them found a single time. The ten top clones hold under 20% of the sample. The source material was PBMCs, sampled roughly 46 days after the first yellow fever vaccination. The source of these receptors is a man between 18 and 29 years old who received the YFV17D yellow fever vaccine.

This clonotype was seen repeatedly, ten times or more. This chain links TRBV7-8 with TRBJ2-5, with D uncertain. Trimming stripped 2 bases from V and 0 bases from J, with 4 bases between. Germline V gene lookup returns CDR1 SGHVS and CDR2 FQNEAQ. The CDR3 runs to 13 residues. Here the CDR3 reads CASSLRYQETQYF. The CDR3 DNA reads TGTGCCAGCAGCTTACGGTACCAAGAGACCCAGTACTTC.

V and J are TRBV5-1 and TRBJ2-5; 12 nucleotides line up with TRBD2. After removal of 4 bases from V and 7 bases from J, the junction contained 8 bases not matched to a gene. From germline, CDR1 is SGHRS and CDR2 YFSETQ. This CDR3 is 15 amino acids long. The CDR3 DNA reads as TGCGCCAGCAGCAATCTAGCGGGGGGGCATCGGACCCAGTACTTC. Residues: CASSNLAGGHRTQYF. Based on the CDR3 plus reference TRBV5-1 and TRBJ2-5, the full variable domain is KAGVTQTPRYLIKTRGQQVTLSCSPISGHRSVSWYQQTPGQGLQFLFEYFSETQRNKGNFPGRFSGRQFSNSRSEMNVSTLELGDSALYLCASSNLAGGHRTQYFGPGTRLLVL.

Only a few counts were recorded for this clonotype. The rearrangement uses TRBV19 and TRBJ2-3, with a weak D call TRBD1 (5 bases). Germline V gives CDR1 LNHDA, CDR2 SQIVND (reference sequence). The CDR3 has 17 residues. Between the trimmed V and J ends, which lost 2 bases and 5 bases, there was a span of 20 bases. The CDR3 DNA sequence: TGTGCCAGTAGTATATATTCAGGCAGTCCAGGGATAGATACGCAGTATTTT. It translates to CASSIYSGSPGIDTQYF.

The CDR3 protein is CASSDDRGLDTEAFF. CDR3 DNA: TGTGCCAGCAGCGACGACAGGGGGCTGGACACTGAAGCTTTCTTT. This chain connects TRBV5-5 to TRBJ1-1; TRBD1 aligns across 10 bases. V was pared by 4 bases and J by 3 bases, with 6 bases of the junction left unmatched. Germline assignment: CDR1 SGHKS and CDR2 YYEKEE (reference sequence). The length of the CDR3 is 15 residues.

This clonotype was seen at least ten times. The gene calls are TRBV12-3 or TRBV12-4 and TRBJ1-6; the D is unclear. The ends were cut back, 1 base at V and 11 bases at J, with 9 bases in the middle. The CDR3 covers 13 residues. CDR3 nucleotide sequence: TGTGCCAGCAGTTTAGGACGTAGCGCACCCCTCCACTTT. This encodes CASSLGRSAPLHF.

This chain joins TRBV20-1 and TRBJ1-2; 9 bases match TRBD1. CDR3 length equals 14 residues. The V gene end was trimmed by 3 bases and the J gene end by 3 bases; junction bases not matched to a gene: 5. CDR1 DFQATT and CDR2 SNEGSKA come from the germline V gene (reference sequence). CDR3 DNA: TGCAGTGCTAGTGGACAGGGGAGTGACTATGGCTACACCTTC. Translated, it gives CSASGQGSDYGYTF.

This clonotype was observed a handful of times. The chain uses TRBV4-1 and TRBJ1-5, with 11 nucleotides matching TRBD1. This CDR3 region has 17 residues. Germline assignment: CDR1 MGHRA and CDR2 YSYEKL. The trim removed 3 bases at V and 7 bases at J, leaving 11 bases unmatched. The CDR3 DNA sequence: TGCGCCAGCAGCCACCTTTACCCGGGACAGGGGGACCAGCCCCAGCATTTT. This codes for CASSHLYPGQGDQPQHF.

The CDR3 DNA sequence: TGCAGTGCACTGGGACTAGCGGACCAAGAGACCCAGTACTTC. Its protein is CSALGLADQETQYF. The rearrangement uses TRBV20-1 and TRBJ2-5; TRBD2 agrees at 11 bases. This CDR3 is built from 14 residues. Trimming cost V 6 bases and J 0 bases; bases outside gene matches: 3. Germline V gives CDR1 DFQATT, CDR2 SNEGSKA (reference sequence).

There are a few counts of this clonotype. The chain joins TRBV2 to TRBJ1-5; D gene ambiguous. The CDR3 loop spans 15 amino acids. V lost 4 bases and J 2 bases, leaving 12 bases between the germline ends. Per the germline V gene, CDR1 is SNHLY and CDR2 is FYNNEI. The CDR3: CASSVLGAGNQPQHF. For the CDR3, the DNA is TGTGCCAGCAGTGTTTTAGGCGCCGGCAATCAGCCCCAGCATTTT.

In its sample, this clonotype was seen many times. DNA of the CDR3: TGCGCCAGCAGCTTGGGGGCTCAAGACAATCAGCCCCAGCATTTT. Protein: CASSLGAQDNQPQHF. The chain links TRBV5-1 to TRBJ1-5; D uncertain. There are 15 residues in the CDR3. Germline V gives CDR1 SGHRS, CDR2 YFSETQ. V was cut by 0 bases and J by 3 bases, with 10 bases left in between.

The chain carries TRBV20-1 and TRBJ1-1; no definite D call. In germline, CDR1 is DFQATT, CDR2 SNEGSKA (reference sequence). The CDR3 totals 13 residues. V was clipped by 5 bases and J by 0 bases, with 10 bases between them. DNA of the CDR3: TGCAGTGCTCATCCGCATATGAACACTGAAGCTTTCTTT. This sequence encodes CSAHPHMNTEAFF.

V usage is TRBV12-3 or TRBV12-4 and J usage is TRBJ2-1; D might be TRBD1 or TRBD2, each matching 6 bases. The length of the CDR3 is 14 residues. Trimming removed 1 base at V and 15 bases at J, with 19 bases between. The CDR3: CASSLGAGAGGLFF. DNA of the CDR3: TGTGCCAGCAGTTTAGGAGCCGGGGCCGGGGGCCTGTTCTTC.

This clonotype was counted many times. The chain couples TRBV12-3 or TRBV12-4 to TRBJ1-1; D is possibly TRBD1 (6 bases). The V end lost 2 bases, the J end lost 0 bases, and 7 bases lay between the germline ends. This CDR3 has 14 amino acids. The CDR3 region is CASSLRTVNTEAFF. DNA for the CDR3: TGTGCCAGCAGTTTACGGACAGTGAACACTGAAGCTTTCTTT.

This clonotype was recorded at least ten times. The rearrangement uses TRBV3-1 and TRBJ2-3; no definite D call. Trimming removed 0 bases at V and 5 bases at J, with 12 bases between. The CDR3 is 15 residues long. Germline V gives CDR1 LGHDT, CDR2 YNNKEL (reference sequence). This chain's CDR3 is CASSQDSRLGDTQYF. For the CDR3, the DNA is TGTGCCAGCAGCCAAGATTCCAGGTTAGGAGATACGCAGTATTTT.

This clonotype occurred a few times. The chain carries TRBV7-3 and TRBJ2-2; D ambiguous. V lost 5 bases to trimming and J lost 6 bases, with 13 bases between them. CDR1 SGHTA and CDR2 FQGTGA come from the germline V gene. The CDR3 runs to 14 residues. CDR3: CASSLHDLSGELFF. As DNA, the CDR3 is TGTGCCAGCAGCCTCCATGATCTCTCCGGGGAGCTGTTTTTT.

The rearrangement uses TRBV12-3 or TRBV12-4 and TRBJ2-4; 13 bases fit TRBD2. The CDR3 covers 15 residues. After removal of 5 bases from V and 8 bases from J, the junction contained 6 bases not matched to a gene. The CDR3 spells CASSPGTSGDDIQYF. As DNA, the CDR3 is TGTGCCAGCAGTCCGGGGACTAGCGGGGATGACATTCAGTACTTC.

The gene calls are TRBV7-9 and TRBJ1-4; D not resolved. Germline loops: CDR1 SEHNR, CDR2 FQNEAQ (reference sequence). Deletions cut 3 bases from V and 4 bases from J, with 9 bases between. This CDR3 spans 14 amino acids. In nucleotides, the CDR3 is TGTGCCAGCAGCTTTGGACCTAATAATGAAAAACTGTTTTTT. Translating it yields CASSFGPNNEKLFF.

This clonotype was seen a handful of times. The J gene is TRBJ2-1, the V gene TRBV30; possibly TRBD1 or TRBD2 for D (5 bases each). The CDR3 sequence is 16 residues long. The germline CDR1 and CDR2 sequences are GTSNPN and SVGIG (reference sequence). V lost 3 bases, J lost 0 bases, and 15 bases lay in between. The CDR3 sequence: CAWSARGWSSYNEQFF. In DNA form, the CDR3 reads TGTGCCTGGAGCGCGAGGGGCTGGAGCTCCTACAATGAGCAGTTCTTC.

Ten or more counts support this clonotype. The chain recombines TRBV7-2 with TRBJ2-5, with TRBD2 identical over 12 bases. The CDR3 covers 15 residues. Losses at the gene ends were 3 bases for V and 5 bases for J; bases not matched to a gene: 4. Germline CDR1 SGHTA, CDR2 FQGNSA. This chain's CDR3 is CASSFGLAGTETQYF. CDR3 DNA sequence: TGTGCCAGCAGCTTCGGACTAGCGGGGACCGAGACCCAGTACTTC.

The sample holds a few counts of this clonotype. CDR3 region: CASGYRAYQPQHF. The DNA for the CDR3 is TGTGCCAGCGGGTACAGGGCTTATCAGCCCCAGCATTTT. The chain recombines TRBV5-5 with TRBJ1-5, with TRBD1 as a possible D gene (6 bases). CDR3 size: 13 residues. Trimming left V 7 bases short and J 5 bases short, with 13 bases between. The V gene's germline CDR1 is SGHKS and CDR2 YYEKEE (reference sequence).

Ten or more counts support this clonotype. The chain is built from TRBV7-2 and TRBJ1-5; D is unresolved. Germline V gene lookup returns CDR1 SGHTA and CDR2 FQGNSA. Trimming took 6 bases from V and 3 from J, leaving 6 bases between them. The CDR3 loop spans 12 amino acids. The CDR3 nucleotides are TGTGCCAGCAGTTTAAACAATCAGCCCCAGCATTTT. Protein product: CASSLNNQPQHF.

This clonotype has a handful of counts. In DNA form, the CDR3 reads TGTGCCAGCTCACCTGAAACAGGGGCCTACGAGCAGTACTTC. The encoded protein is CASSPETGAYEQYF. The chain uses TRBV18 and TRBJ2-7, with TRBD1 matching 7 bases. The trim removed 3 bases at V and 2 bases at J, leaving 4 bases unmatched. The germline V gene encodes CDR1 KGHSH and CDR2 LQKENI. The CDR3 runs 14 residues.

There are a few counts of this clonotype. V and J are TRBV7-2 and TRBJ1-1; 7 bases line up with TRBD1. V dropped 6 bases and J dropped 2; count of bases not matched to a gene: 3. The germline V gene has CDR1 SGHTA and CDR2 FQGNSA. CDR3 length: 13 amino acids. CDR3 region: CASRIGGNTEAFF. DNA of the CDR3: TGTGCCAGCAGGATAGGGGGCAACACTGAAGCTTTCTTT.

The genes are TRBV7-2 and TRBJ2-7, with 7 bases matching TRBD1. This CDR3 has 14 residues. The V and J ends lost 2 bases and 4 bases, in that order; junction bases with no gene match: 5. Germline V gene lookup returns CDR1 SGHTA and CDR2 FQGNSA. The CDR3 bases are TGTGCCAGCAGCTTACAGGGGGAGATGTACGAGCAGTACTTC. Translation: CASSLQGEMYEQYF. The full variable domain, completed using reference TRBV7-2 and TRBJ2-7, is GAGVSQSPSNKVTEKGKDVELRCDPISGHTALYWYRQSLGQGLEFLIYFQGNSAPDKSGLPSDRFSAERTGGSVSTLTIQRTQQEDSAVYLCASSLQGEMYEQYFGPGTRLTVT.

This clonotype has ten or more counts. This rearrangement joins TRBV7-9 to TRBJ2-7; D is possibly TRBD1 (5 bases). This CDR3 spans 14 amino acids. Germline-derived CDR1 and CDR2 are SEHNR and FQNEAQ (reference sequence). Trimming took 2 bases from V and 1 from J, leaving 9 bases between them. CDR3 sequence reads: CASSLRQGSYEQYF. The CDR3 coding sequence is TGTGCCAGCAGCTTAAGGCAGGGTTCCTACGAGCAGTACTTC.

This clonotype was seen a few times. The CDR3 loop is CASSLTGGTQYF. The CDR3 DNA is TGTGCCAGCAGTTTGACAGGGGGTACGCAGTATTTT. V usage is TRBV27 and J usage is TRBJ2-3; 9 bases are shared with TRBD1. CDR3 length: 12 residues. CDR1 MNHEY and CDR2 SMNVEV come from the germline V gene (reference sequence). The V gene end was trimmed by 3 bases and the J gene end by 8 bases; junction bases not matched to a gene: 0.

There are a few counts of this clonotype. The rearrangement links TRBV11-3 to TRBJ2-5; the D gene is possibly TRBD2 (6 bases). CDR3 length: 14 amino acids. V lost 5 bases and J 5 bases, leaving 15 bases between the germline ends. Germline-derived CDR1 and CDR2 are SGHNT and YENEEA. CDR3 sequence: CASSPGGDAETQYF. Written as DNA, the CDR3 is TGTGCCAGCAGCCCGGGCGGGGATGCGGAGACCCAGTACTTC.

This clonotype was detected a few times. This chain links TRBV4-1 with TRBJ2-3, with unresolved D. Trimming took off 0 bases at V and 0 bases at J, with 10 bases between the two ends. The germline CDR1 and CDR2 sequences are MGHRA and YSYEKL. There are 16 residues in the CDR3. CDR3 loop: CASSQEWAGSTDTQYF. In DNA, the CDR3 is TGCGCCAGCAGCCAAGAGTGGGCAGGCAGCACAGATACGCAGTATTTT.

V is TRBV7-3 and J is TRBJ2-7, with 9 bases that match TRBD2. The ends lost 5 bases at V and 3 bases at J; junction bases unmatched: 14. The CDR3 sequence is 17 residues long. CDR1 is SGHTA, CDR2 FQGTGA, per germline. CDR3 sequence reads: CASSPGLAGTGVYEQYF. The DNA of the CDR3 is TGTGCCAGCAGCCCGGGCCTAGCGGGGACCGGTGTCTACGAGCAGTACTTC.

Regarding this clonotype: A junction boundary mismatches the germline segment, possibly from a read error. The genes are TRBV12-3 or TRBV12-4 and TRBJ2-1; the match to TRBD2 covers 10 bases. There are 15 residues in the CDR3. As DNA, the CDR3 is TGTGCCGGCAGAACCCCTAGCGGGAGACACAATGAGCAGTTCTTC. Translated: CAGRTPSGRHNEQFF.